The 4 T cell receptor beta chains below all came from one sample that was sequenced in a study of cytomegalovirus exposure and HLA in healthy donors. Vbeta (60) and Jbeta (13) primers were used in the PCR. TCRdb's table, derived via immunoSEQ multiplex PCR, lists solely in-frame clones and lacks some. The data hold some 150,000 clones, with around three quarters observed a single time. The sequenced sample consisted of PBMCs. These receptors were collected from a man aged 35-49 years in good health and CMV-seropositive.

The chain joins TRBV18 to TRBJ1-1; D not resolved. Germline CDR1 KGHSH, CDR2 LQKENI. Trimming cost V 1 base and J 1 base, with 10 bases left between them. This CDR3 has 15 residues. In nucleotides, the CDR3 is TGTGCCAGCTCACCACTTATGGGCCGGAACACTGAAGCTTTCTTT. Encoded protein: CASSPLMGRNTEAFF.

DNA for the CDR3: TGTGCCAGCAGCCCAAGGGACAGGGTTTCTTCACCCCTCCACTTT. Amino acid sequence: CASSPRDRVSSPLHF. The V and J genes are TRBV7-8 and TRBJ1-6, with 9 bases matching TRBD1. Germline V lookup: CDR1 SGHVS, CDR2 FQNEAQ. The CDR3 is made up of 15 amino acids. Trimming removed 5 bases from V and 9 bases from J; junction bases left unmatched: 8.

The genes are TRBV7-2 and TRBJ1-1; 10 positions agree with TRBD1. Losses at the gene ends were 5 bases for V and 5 bases for J; bases not matched to a gene: 8. Germline CDR1 and CDR2: SGHTA and FQGNSA. The CDR3 spans 15 residues. The CDR3 sequence: CASSVTGGGMTEAFF. DNA for the CDR3: TGTGCCAGCAGCGTGACAGGGGGCGGGATGACTGAAGCTTTCTTT.

This chain links TRBV7-2 with TRBJ2-2; 7 bases match TRBD2. The CDR3 runs 15 residues. V trimming: 4 bases; J trimming: 4 bases; junction bases outside the gene matches: 6. Germline CDR1 SGHTA, CDR2 FQGNSA. The CDR3, as DNA: TGTGCCAGCAGCTCGGGCGGGAGAATCACCGGGGAGCTGTTTTTT. The encoded protein is CASSSGGRITGELFF.